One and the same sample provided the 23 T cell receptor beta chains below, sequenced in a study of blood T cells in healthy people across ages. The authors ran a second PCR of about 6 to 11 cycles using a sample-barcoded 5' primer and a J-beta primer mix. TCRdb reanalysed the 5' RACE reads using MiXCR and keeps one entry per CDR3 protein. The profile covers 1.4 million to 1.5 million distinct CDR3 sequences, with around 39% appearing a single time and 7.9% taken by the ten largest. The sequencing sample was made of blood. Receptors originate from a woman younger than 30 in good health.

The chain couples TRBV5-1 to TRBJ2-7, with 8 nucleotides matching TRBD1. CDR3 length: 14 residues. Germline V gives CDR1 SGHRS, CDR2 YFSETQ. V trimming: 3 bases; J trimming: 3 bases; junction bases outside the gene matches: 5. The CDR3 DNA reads TGCGCCAGCAGCTCGGGACAGGCGAACTACGAGCAGTACTTC. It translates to CASSSGQANYEQYF.

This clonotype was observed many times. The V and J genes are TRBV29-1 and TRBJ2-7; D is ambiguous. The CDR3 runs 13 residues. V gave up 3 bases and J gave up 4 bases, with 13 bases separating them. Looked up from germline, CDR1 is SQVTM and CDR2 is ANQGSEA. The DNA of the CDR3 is TGCAGCGTTGAGCTACCGGGTCTTTACGAGCAGTACTTC. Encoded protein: CSVELPGLYEQYF.

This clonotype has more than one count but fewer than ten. The CDR3 sequence is CASSVVGEYGYTF. In nucleotides, the CDR3 is TGTGCCAGCAGCGTAGTTGGCGAATATGGCTACACCTTC. The genes are TRBV9 and TRBJ1-2; D gene unclear. Trimming removed 0 bases from V and 5 bases from J, with 8 bases in between. The CDR3 has 13 amino acids. Germline V gene lookup returns CDR1 SGDLS and CDR2 YYNGEE.

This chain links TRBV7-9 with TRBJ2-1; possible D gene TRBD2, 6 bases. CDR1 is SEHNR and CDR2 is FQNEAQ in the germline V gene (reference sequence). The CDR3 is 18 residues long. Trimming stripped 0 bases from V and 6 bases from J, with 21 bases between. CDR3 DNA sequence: TGTGCCAGCAGCTTAGCGCCGGGTAGCGGTTTAAAGGGCAATGAGCAGTTCTTC. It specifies CASSLAPGSGLKGNEQFF.

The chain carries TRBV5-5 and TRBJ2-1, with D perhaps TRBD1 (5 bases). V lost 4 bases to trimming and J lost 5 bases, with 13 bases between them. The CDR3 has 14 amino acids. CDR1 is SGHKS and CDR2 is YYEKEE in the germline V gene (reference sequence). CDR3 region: CASSRYDSHNEQFF. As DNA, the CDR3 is TGTGCCAGCAGCCGCTACGACAGCCACAATGAGCAGTTCTTC. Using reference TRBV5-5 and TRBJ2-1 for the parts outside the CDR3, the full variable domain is DAGVTQSPTHLIKTRGQQVTLRCSPISGHKSVSWYQQVLGQGPQFIFQYYEKEERGRGNFPDRFSARQFPNYSSELNVNALLLGDSALYLCASSRYDSHNEQFFGPGTRLTVL.

Here the CDR3 reads CASTPTRYNEQYF. As DNA, the CDR3 is TGTGCCAGCACCCCGACCAGGTACAATGAGCAGTACTTC. V is TRBV12-3 or TRBV12-4 and J is TRBJ2-1; no firm D call. The end of the DNA is better explained by TRBJ2-7, so the J call may be wrong. The CDR3 loop spans 13 amino acids.

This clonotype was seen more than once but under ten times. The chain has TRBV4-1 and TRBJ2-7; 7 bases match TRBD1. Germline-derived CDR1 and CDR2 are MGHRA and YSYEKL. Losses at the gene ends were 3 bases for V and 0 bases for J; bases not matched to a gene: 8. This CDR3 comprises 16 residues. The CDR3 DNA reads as TGCGCCAGCAGCCACATTAGGACAGGTAGCTCCTACGAGCAGTACTTC. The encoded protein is CASSHIRTGSSYEQYF.

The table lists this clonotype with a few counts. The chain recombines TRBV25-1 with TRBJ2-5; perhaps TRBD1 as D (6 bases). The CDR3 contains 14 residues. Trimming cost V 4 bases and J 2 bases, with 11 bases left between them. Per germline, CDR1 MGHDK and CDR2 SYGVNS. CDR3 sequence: CASSAYREQETQYF. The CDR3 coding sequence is TGTGCCAGCAGTGCCTACAGGGAACAAGAGACCCAGTACTTC.

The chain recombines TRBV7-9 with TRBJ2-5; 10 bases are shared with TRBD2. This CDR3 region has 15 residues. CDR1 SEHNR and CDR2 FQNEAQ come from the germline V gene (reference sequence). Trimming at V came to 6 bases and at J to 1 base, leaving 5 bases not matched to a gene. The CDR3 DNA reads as TGTGCCAGCAGAATAGCGGGGGGACCCCAAGAGACCCAGTACTTC. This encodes CASRIAGGPQETQYF.

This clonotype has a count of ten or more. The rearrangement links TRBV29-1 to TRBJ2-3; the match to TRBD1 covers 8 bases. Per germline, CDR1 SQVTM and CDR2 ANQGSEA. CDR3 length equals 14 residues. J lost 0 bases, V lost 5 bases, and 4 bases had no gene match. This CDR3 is CSVLGQGSTDTQYF. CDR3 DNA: TGCAGCGTTCTCGGACAGGGAAGCACAGATACGCAGTATTTT.

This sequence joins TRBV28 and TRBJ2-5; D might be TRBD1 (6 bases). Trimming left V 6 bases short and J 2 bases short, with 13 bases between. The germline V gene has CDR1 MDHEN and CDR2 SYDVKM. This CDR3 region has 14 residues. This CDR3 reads CASRVPGQQETQYF. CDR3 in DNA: TGTGCCAGCAGGGTACCCGGACAGCAAGAGACCCAGTACTTC.

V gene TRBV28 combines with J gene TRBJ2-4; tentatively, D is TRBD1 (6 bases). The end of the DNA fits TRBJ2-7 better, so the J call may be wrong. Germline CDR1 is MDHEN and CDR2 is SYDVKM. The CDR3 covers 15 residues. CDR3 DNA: TGTGCCAGCAGCTACGTTAGGGGGATGGTATACGAGCAGTACTTC. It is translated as CASSYVRGMVYEQYF.

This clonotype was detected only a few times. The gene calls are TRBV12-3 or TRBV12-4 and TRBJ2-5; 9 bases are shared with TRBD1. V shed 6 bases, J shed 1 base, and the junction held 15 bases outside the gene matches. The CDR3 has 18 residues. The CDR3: CASSRFSGTGRVQETQYF. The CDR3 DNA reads TGTGCCAGCAGCAGATTTTCCGGGACAGGGAGGGTCCAAGAGACCCAGTACTTC.

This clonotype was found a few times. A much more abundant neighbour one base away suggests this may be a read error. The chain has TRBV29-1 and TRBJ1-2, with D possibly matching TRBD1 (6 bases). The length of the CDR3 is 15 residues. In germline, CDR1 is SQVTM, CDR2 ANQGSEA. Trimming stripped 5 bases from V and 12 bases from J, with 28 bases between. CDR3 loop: CSVTGSSRGSLGHTF. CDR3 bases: TGCAGCGTTACTGGGTCTTCCAGGGGATCCCTCGGCCACACCTTC.

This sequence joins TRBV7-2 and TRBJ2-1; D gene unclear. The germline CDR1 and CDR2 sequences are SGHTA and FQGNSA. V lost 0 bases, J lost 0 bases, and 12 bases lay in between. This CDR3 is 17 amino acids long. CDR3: CASSLAPRLSSYNEQFF. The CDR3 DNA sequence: TGTGCCAGCAGCTTAGCGCCACGGCTAAGCTCCTACAATGAGCAGTTCTTC. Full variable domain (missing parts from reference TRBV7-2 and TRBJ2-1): GAGVSQSPSNKVTEKGKDVELRCDPISGHTALYWYRQSLGQGLEFLIYFQGNSAPDKSGLPSDRFSAERTGGSVSTLTIQRTQQEDSAVYLCASSLAPRLSSYNEQFFGPGTRLTVL.

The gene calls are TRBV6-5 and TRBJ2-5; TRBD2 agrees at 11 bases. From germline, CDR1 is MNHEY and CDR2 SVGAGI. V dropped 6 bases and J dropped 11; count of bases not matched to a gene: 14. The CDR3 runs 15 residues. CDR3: CASSHSGGALNEQYF. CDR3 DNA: TGTGCCAGCAGCCATAGCGGGGGGGCTCTAAATGAGCAGTACTTC.

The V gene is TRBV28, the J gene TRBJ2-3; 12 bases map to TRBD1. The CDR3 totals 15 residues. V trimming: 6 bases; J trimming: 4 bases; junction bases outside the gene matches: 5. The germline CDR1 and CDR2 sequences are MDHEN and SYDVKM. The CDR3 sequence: CASRTGTGGADTQYF. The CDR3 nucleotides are TGTGCCAGCAGAACCGGGACAGGGGGCGCAGATACGCAGTATTTT.

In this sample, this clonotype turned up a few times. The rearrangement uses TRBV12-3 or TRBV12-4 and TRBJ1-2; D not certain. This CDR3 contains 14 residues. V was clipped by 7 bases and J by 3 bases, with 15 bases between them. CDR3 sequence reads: CASTPGTSYYGYTF. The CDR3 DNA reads TGTGCCAGCACCCCCGGAACAAGCTACTATGGCTACACCTTC.

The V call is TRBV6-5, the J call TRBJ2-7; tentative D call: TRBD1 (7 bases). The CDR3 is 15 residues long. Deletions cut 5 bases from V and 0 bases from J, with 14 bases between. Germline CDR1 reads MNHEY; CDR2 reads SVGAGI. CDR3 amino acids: CASSTYQGGSYEQYF. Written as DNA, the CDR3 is TGTGCCAGCAGTACATACCAGGGGGGCTCCTACGAGCAGTACTTC.

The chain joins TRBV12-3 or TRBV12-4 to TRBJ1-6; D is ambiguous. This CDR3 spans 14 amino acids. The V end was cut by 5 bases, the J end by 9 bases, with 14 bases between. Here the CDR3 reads CASSRSGMSSPLHF. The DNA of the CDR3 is TGTGCCAGCAGTCGTTCGGGGATGAGTTCACCCCTCCACTTT.

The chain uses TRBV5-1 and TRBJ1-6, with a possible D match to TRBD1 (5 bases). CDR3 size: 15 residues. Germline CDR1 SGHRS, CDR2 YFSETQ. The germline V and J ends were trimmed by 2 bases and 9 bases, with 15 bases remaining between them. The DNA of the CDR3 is TGCGCCAGCAGCTTCTTGGGGGGAGAGGCTTCACCCCTCCACTTT. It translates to CASSFLGGEASPLHF.

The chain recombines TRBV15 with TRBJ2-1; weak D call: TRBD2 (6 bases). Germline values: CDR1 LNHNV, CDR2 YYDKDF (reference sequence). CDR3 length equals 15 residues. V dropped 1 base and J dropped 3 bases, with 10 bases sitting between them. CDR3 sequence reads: CATSRVSDYYNEQFF. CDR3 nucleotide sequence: TGTGCCACCAGCAGAGTATCGGACTACTACAATGAGCAGTTCTTC.

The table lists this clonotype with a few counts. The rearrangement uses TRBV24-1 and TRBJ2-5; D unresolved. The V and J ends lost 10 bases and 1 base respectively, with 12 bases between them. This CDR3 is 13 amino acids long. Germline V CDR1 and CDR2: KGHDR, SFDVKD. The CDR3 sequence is CATSSELQETQYF. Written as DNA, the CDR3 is TGTGCCACATCTTCAGAGCTCCAAGAGACCCAGTACTTC.